A single sample is the source of the 4 T cell receptor beta chains below, sequenced in a study of OX40 agonist ivuxolimab in advanced cancers. Profiled with immunoSEQ multiplex PCR; TCRdb holds only in-frame clones, not every one. The sample records just over 90,000 clones, under 95% being singletons. Source: CD4+ or CD8+ T cells sorted from blood, taken in a trial of the OX40 agonist ivuxolimab. Source of these receptors: an adult with an advanced solid tumor such as melanoma, head and neck, liver or kidney cancer.

The chain carries TRBV6-5 and TRBJ1-3; D uncertain. CDR1 MNHEY and CDR2 SVGAGI come from the germline V gene. The V end lost 3 bases, the J end lost 6 bases, and 9 bases lay between the germline ends. The CDR3 length is 13 residues. In nucleotides, the CDR3 is TGTGCCAGCAGTTATAAAGGAGAAAACACCATATATTTT. It codes for CASSYKGENTIYF.

CDR3: CASSQRSSAFNEQYF. In DNA, the CDR3 is TGTGCCAGCAGCCAACGGAGCTCCGCGTTCAACGAGCAGTACTTC. This chain uses TRBV14 with TRBJ2-7; the D is unclear. Trimming took off 2 bases at V and 5 bases at J, with 16 bases between the two ends. CDR3 size: 15 residues. The germline V gene encodes CDR1 SGHDN and CDR2 FVKESK. The full variable domain, in which reference TRBV14 and TRBJ2-7 provide the parts outside the CDR3, is EAGVTQFPSHSVIEKGQTVTLRCDPISGHDNLYWYRRVMGKEIKFLLHFVKESKQDESGMPNNRFLAERTGGTYSTLKVQPAELEDSGVYFCASSQRSSAFNEQYFGPGTRLTVT.

The gene calls are TRBV7-6 and TRBJ1-1; D gene ambiguous. Trimming pared 1 base from V and 9 bases from J, leaving 12 bases between. Germline assignment: CDR1 SGHVS and CDR2 FNYEAQ. The CDR3 runs 13 residues. This chain's CDR3 is CASSLGAFSKAFF. DNA for the CDR3: TGTGCCAGCAGCTTAGGGGCTTTCTCTAAAGCTTTCTTT.

This clone has only one observation. The chain combines TRBV21-1 with TRBJ1-3; the table assigns TRBD1, which was not confirmed against the DNA. TRBV21-1 is listed as a pseudogene. This CDR3 contains 16 residues. The CDR3 nucleotides read TGTGCCAGCAGCAAAGGGGGCAGATCCTCTGGAAACACCATATATTTT. As protein: CASSKGGRSSGNTIYF.